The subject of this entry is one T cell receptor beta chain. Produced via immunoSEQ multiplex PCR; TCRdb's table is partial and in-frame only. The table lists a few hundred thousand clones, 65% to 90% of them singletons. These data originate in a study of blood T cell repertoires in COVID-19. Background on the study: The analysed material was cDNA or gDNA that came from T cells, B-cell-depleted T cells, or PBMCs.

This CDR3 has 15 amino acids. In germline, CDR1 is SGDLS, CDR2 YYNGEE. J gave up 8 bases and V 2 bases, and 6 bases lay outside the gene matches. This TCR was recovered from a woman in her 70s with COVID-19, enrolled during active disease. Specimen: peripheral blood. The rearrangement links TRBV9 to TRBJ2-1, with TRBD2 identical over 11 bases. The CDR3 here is CASSVLAGGFDEQFF. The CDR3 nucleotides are TGTGCCAGCAGCGTTTTAGCGGGAGGGTTCGATGAGCAGTTCTTC.